The 24 T cell receptor beta chains given below trace back to one sample, sequenced in a study of shared clonotypes between healthy human individuals. TCRdb keeps only in-frame clones here, not all; method: immunoSEQ multiplex PCR. The table has approximately 1,000,000 clones, approximately 80% seen once. Sequencing was performed on memory CD4+ T cells from PBMCs. This sample's subset: CD45RA-negative fraction. The receptors come from a man between 18 and 35 years old in good health. Some clones in this sample may be carry-over from other donors' samples.

This clone has a single count. The J gene is TRBJ2-7, the V gene TRBV4-1; possibly TRBD1 or TRBD2 for D (5 bases each). CDR1 MGHRA and CDR2 YSYEKL come from the germline V gene. Between the trimmed V and J ends, which lost 3 bases and 2 bases, there was a span of 14 bases. The CDR3 extends over 15 amino acids. CDR3 residues: CASSQDPGPTYEQYF. As DNA, the CDR3 is TGCGCCAGCAGCCAGGACCCGGGACCAACCTACGAGCAGTACTTC.

Comments on this clone: A much larger clone differs by one base, so this may be a read error. This sample includes further DNA sequences coding for the same CDR3. The rearrangement joins TRBV6-5 to TRBJ2-7, with no clear D. Germline CDR1 reads MNHEY; CDR2 reads SVGAGI. There are 11 residues in the CDR3. The ends were cut back, 6 bases at V and 0 bases at J, with 3 bases in the middle. CDR3 bases: TGTGCCAGCAGCAACTCCTACGAGCAGTACTTC. Its translation is CASSNSYEQYF.

The chain joins TRBV19 to TRBJ1-2; weak D call: TRBD1 (5 bases). Germline lookup yields CDR1 LNHDA and CDR2 SQIVND (reference sequence). V was trimmed by 6 bases and J by 6 bases, leaving 23 bases between them. The CDR3 consists of 16 residues. The CDR3 protein is CASRERSSGKIHGYTF. CDR3 DNA: TGTGCCAGTAGGGAGCGATCGTCAGGGAAGATCCATGGCTACACCTTC.

The rearrangement uses TRBV4-3 and TRBJ2-1; D may correspond to TRBD1 or TRBD2 (5 bases each). Per the germline V gene, CDR1 is LGHNA and CDR2 is YSLEER. The V end lost 0 bases, the J end lost 8 bases, and 23 bases lay between the germline ends. This CDR3 is 18 amino acids long. The CDR3 loop reads CASSQDRGAGTPPHEQFF. The CDR3 DNA follows: TGCGCCAGCAGCCAAGATAGGGGCGCCGGGACCCCACCCCATGAGCAGTTCTTC.

This clone occurred a few times. The chain has TRBV29-1 and TRBJ2-7, with TRBD1 as a possible D gene (5 bases). The germline V gene encodes CDR1 SQVTM and CDR2 ANQGSEA. V gave up 1 base and J gave up 3 bases, with 13 bases separating them. The CDR3 covers 14 residues. The CDR3 here is CSVEGGQGHYEQYF. The CDR3 DNA sequence: TGCAGCGTTGAAGGGGGTCAGGGTCACTACGAGCAGTACTTC.

The chain combines TRBV5-1 with TRBJ1-1; perhaps TRBD1 as D (5 bases). V lost 4 bases to trimming and J lost 0 bases, with 13 bases between them. The CDR3 contains 15 residues. Germline CDR1 is SGHRS and CDR2 is YFSETQ. CDR3 region: CASSLGVSMNTEAFF. The CDR3 DNA reads TGCGCCAGCAGCCTGGGGGTTTCGATGAACACTGAAGCTTTCTTT. Using reference TRBV5-1 and TRBJ1-1 for the parts outside the CDR3, the full variable domain is KAGVTQTPRYLIKTRGQQVTLSCSPISGHRSVSWYQQTPGQGLQFLFEYFSETQRNKGNFPGRFSGRQFSNSRSEMNVSTLELGDSALYLCASSLGVSMNTEAFFGQGTRLTVV.

A few counts support this clone. This rearrangement joins TRBV11-2 to TRBJ1-3; possible D gene TRBD1, 6 bases. V lost 3 bases to trimming and J lost 4 bases, with 10 bases between them. From germline, CDR1 is SGHAT and CDR2 FQNNGV. This CDR3 comprises 14 residues. The CDR3 DNA follows: TGTGCCAGCAGCTTTCCAGGGGTCGGAAACACCATATATTTT. This translates into CASSFPGVGNTIYF.

V usage is TRBV6-5 and J usage is TRBJ2-7; the D gene is possibly TRBD2 (5 bases). This CDR3 region has 13 residues. The germline gives CDR1 MNHEY, CDR2 SVGAGI. V was clipped by 6 bases and J by 6 bases, with 15 bases between them. This chain's CDR3 is CASRGAMGSEQYF. The CDR3 DNA reads as TGTGCCAGCAGAGGTGCTATGGGGAGCGAGCAGTACTTC.

The V gene is TRBV5-1, the J gene TRBJ2-1; D not resolved. The V gene lost 7 bases and the J gene lost 9 bases, with 17 bases spanning the gap. The CDR3 is made up of 13 amino acids. From germline, CDR1 is SGHRS and CDR2 YFSETQ. Written as DNA, the CDR3 is TGCGCCAGCCGGACCGGTGGGAATCGTGAGCAGTTCTTC. It is translated as CASRTGGNREQFF.

The chain uses TRBV7-2 and TRBJ2-1; 10 nucleotides match TRBD2. The CDR3 runs 16 residues. Germline V gene lookup returns CDR1 SGHTA and CDR2 FQGNSA. The junction had 10 bases not matched to a gene; V was cut back by 5 bases and J by 6 bases. The CDR3 DNA sequence: TGTGCCAGCAGCCTTAGATGGGCTAGCGGGAGCAATGAGCAGTTCTTC. Protein product: CASSLRWASGSNEQFF.

This clone was picked up a small number of times. Other DNA sequences within the sample encode an identical CDR3. This sequence joins TRBV5-1 and TRBJ2-7, with TRBD1 as a possible D gene (6 bases). V was shortened by 2 bases and J by 2 bases, with 11 bases between the two germline ends. Germline CDR1 reads SGHRS; CDR2 reads YFSETQ. There are 14 residues in the CDR3. CDR3 loop: CASSFSGVAYEQYF. The DNA of the CDR3 is TGCGCCAGCAGCTTTTCAGGGGTCGCCTACGAGCAGTACTTC.

The chain links TRBV2 to TRBJ2-7; the D is unclear. The length of the CDR3 is 13 residues. V was shortened by 3 bases and J by 3 bases, with 9 bases between the two germline ends. Germline lookup yields CDR1 SNHLY and CDR2 FYNNEI. CDR3 in DNA: TGTGCCAGCAGTGAGTTAAGGGACTACGAGCAGTACTTC. Its protein is CASSELRDYEQYF.

This sequence joins TRBV7-9 and TRBJ2-5; 12 bases map to TRBD2. The CDR3 has 15 amino acids. V gave up 5 bases and J gave up 5 bases; unmatched junction bases: 6. Germline V gene data show CDR1 as SEHNR and CDR2 as FQNEAQ (reference sequence). The DNA for the CDR3 is TGTGCCAGCAGCCCAGGGACTAGCGGGTCTGAGACCCAGTACTTC. Translated, it gives CASSPGTSGSETQYF. Complete variable domain (other parts from reference TRBV7-9 and TRBJ2-5): DTGVSQNPRHKITKRGQNVTFRCDPISEHNRLYWYRQTLGQGPEFLTYFQNEAQLEKSRLLSDRFSAERPKGSFSTLEIQRTEQGDSAMYLCASSPGTSGSETQYFGPGTRLLVL.

The chain employs TRBV7-8 and TRBJ1-1; D call uncertain. Germline V lookup: CDR1 SGHVS, CDR2 FQNEAQ. The V and J ends lost 5 bases and 3 bases respectively, with 10 bases between them. CDR3 length equals 13 residues. The CDR3 DNA reads TGTGCCAGCAGCCCCCAACGTGACACTGAAGCTTTCTTT. Its protein product is CASSPQRDTEAFF.

V and J are TRBV28 and TRBJ1-2; no clear D. The CDR3 covers 11 residues. V gave up 11 bases and J gave up 1 base, with 8 bases separating them. CDR1 and CDR2 from the germline V gene are MDHEN and SYDVKM. The CDR3 nucleotides are TGTGCCTCCGGAGTTAACTATGGCTACACCTTC. Protein sequence: CASGVNYGYTF.

A word on this clone: Other nucleotide sequences from this sample produce the same CDR3. CDR3 nucleotides: TGTGCCAGCAGCCGACTAGCAGGCGCCTACGAGCAGTACTTC. Protein product: CASSRLAGAYEQYF. V and J are TRBV28 and TRBJ2-7; TRBD2 agrees at 7 bases. Germline V lookup: CDR1 MDHEN, CDR2 SYDVKM. Trimming at V came to 6 bases and at J to 2 bases, leaving 7 bases not matched to a gene. The CDR3 length is 14 residues. Based on the CDR3 plus reference TRBV28 and TRBJ2-7, the full variable domain is DVKVTQSSRYLVKRTGEKVFLECVQDMDHENMFWYRQDPGLGLRLIYFSYDVKMKEKGDIPEGYSVSREKKERFSLILESASTNQTSMYLCASSRLAGAYEQYFGPGTRLTVT.

The V and J genes are TRBV5-1 and TRBJ1-2, with 8 bases that match TRBD1. This CDR3 comprises 13 residues. V shed 5 bases, J shed 3 bases, and the junction held 3 bases outside the gene matches. Per the germline V gene, CDR1 is SGHRS and CDR2 is YFSETQ. Here the CDR3 DNA reads TGCGCCAGCAGGCAGGGACAGGACTATGGCTACACCTTC. Translating gives CASRQGQDYGYTF.

This clone turned up a few times. The rearrangement uses TRBV30 and TRBJ1-3; the D gene is possibly TRBD1 (5 bases). This CDR3 has 13 residues. V lost 3 bases to trimming and J lost 4 bases, with 10 bases between them. Looked up from germline, CDR1 is GTSNPN and CDR2 is SVGIG (reference sequence). This chain's CDR3 is CAWRIRAGNTIYF. CDR3 DNA: TGTGCCTGGAGAATCAGGGCCGGAAACACCATATATTTT.

With regard to this clone: This CDR3 is also generated by other DNA sequences in the sample. This rearrangement joins TRBV30 to TRBJ1-5, with D hard to call. The CDR3 consists of 13 residues. The germline CDR1 and CDR2 sequences are GTSNPN and SVGIG (reference sequence). V lost 1 base, J lost 4 bases, and 8 bases lay in between. CDR3 residues: CAWSGTGNQPQHF. CDR3 nucleotides: TGTGCCTGGAGTGGTACGGGGAATCAGCCCCAGCATTTT.

CDR3 in DNA: TGTGCCAGCAGCCGAGGACAGACGAACACCGGGGAGCTGTTTTTT. Its protein product is CASSRGQTNTGELFF. J is TRBJ2-2 and V is TRBV5-4; perhaps TRBD1 as D (6 bases). The length of the CDR3 is 15 residues. V lost 4 bases, J lost 0 bases, and 10 bases lay in between. Germline V gene lookup returns CDR1 SGHNT and CDR2 YYREEE (reference sequence).

The chain employs TRBV5-1 and TRBJ2-1, with TRBD2 identical over 13 bases. Unmatched junction bases numbered 4, after V lost 4 bases and J lost 9 bases. Looked up from germline, CDR1 is SGHRS and CDR2 is YFSETQ. The CDR3 is 14 residues long. CDR3 nucleotides: TGCGCCAGCAGCCGGACTAGCGGGAGTTTTGAGCAGTTCTTC. It is translated as CASSRTSGSFEQFF.

This chain links TRBV6-1 with TRBJ2-1; 8 positions agree with TRBD2. V gave up 5 bases and J gave up 5 bases; unmatched junction bases: 8. The CDR3 covers 15 residues. The V gene's germline CDR1 is MNHNS and CDR2 SASEGT. The CDR3 DNA reads as TGTGCCAGCAGTCTAAACGGGAGGGCCGACAATGAGCAGTTCTTC. This translates into CASSLNGRADNEQFF.

This CDR3 reads CASSLGAGPTGELFF. DNA for the CDR3: TGTGCCAGCAGCTTGGGGGCCGGCCCCACCGGGGAGCTGTTTTTT. The chain has TRBV5-4 and TRBJ2-2; D is uncertain. CDR3 size: 15 residues. Trimming removed 0 bases at V and 4 bases at J, with 10 bases between. CDR1 is SGHNT, CDR2 YYREEE, per germline (reference sequence).

The gene calls are TRBV28 and TRBJ2-1, with unresolved D. V was pared by 3 bases and J by 0 bases, with 6 bases between. The CDR3 covers 14 residues. Per the germline V gene, CDR1 is MDHEN and CDR2 is SYDVKM. DNA for the CDR3: TGTGCCAGCAGTTTGAGGCGCTCCTACAATGAGCAGTTCTTC. It codes for CASSLRRSYNEQFF.